This passage covers 5 T cell receptor beta chains from one sample sequenced in a study. From the 5' RACE reads, TCRdb called clonotypes with MiXCR, one entry per CDR3 protein. The sample lists about 13,000 distinct CDR3 sequences; around a quarter were seen once. The sample consisted of naive CD4+ T cells sorted from blood. Subset noted: naive CD4+ T cells, CD4+CD45RA+CD25-. These receptors were taken from a female donor with breast cancer.

This clonotype is medium-sized within its sample. This sequence joins TRBV12-3 or TRBV12-4 and TRBJ2-7; TRBD2 might be the D (6 bases). This CDR3 spans 14 amino acids. V was cut by 5 bases and J by 4 bases, with 15 bases left in between. CDR3 in DNA: TGTGCCAGCAGTCTCCGGGACTGGTTATACGAGCAGTACTTC. Residues: CASSLRDWLYEQYF.

As to this clonotype: This CDR3 fails to terminate in the conserved phenylalanine or tryptophan, so it likely reflects a read error. The chain couples TRBV4-2 to TRBJ2-1, with 8 bases aligning to TRBD1. The CDR3 length is 19 residues. The V gene's germline CDR1 is LGHNA and CDR2 YNFKEQ. V shed 0 bases, J shed 4 bases, and the junction held 14 bases outside the gene matches. CDR3 DNA: TGTGCCAGCAGCCAAGATAGGACAGGGTCAGGTTGGGGGTACAATGAGCAGTTCCCC. This encodes CASSQDRTGSGWGYNEQFP.

By sample fraction, this clonotype is medium-sized. One junction end disagrees with the germline gene, perhaps due to a read error. The chain joins TRBV6-5 to TRBJ1-6; D gene unclear. CDR1 is MNHEY, CDR2 SVGAGI, per germline. The CDR3 loop spans 14 amino acids. This CDR3 reads CASSYRQGHSPLHF. CDR3 in DNA: TGTGCCAGCAGTTACCGGCAAGGCCATTCACCCCTCCACTTC.

Details on this clonotype: Being one base from a much bigger clone, this may be a read error. The J gene is TRBJ1-5, the V gene TRBV5-5; tentatively, D is TRBD1 (6 bases). Germline-derived CDR1 and CDR2 are SGHKS and YYEKEE (reference sequence). The CDR3 totals 15 residues. CDR3 sequence: CTSSEDYRANQPQHF. DNA of the CDR3: TGTACCAGCAGCGAGGATTACAGGGCCAATCAGCCCCAGCATTTT.

This clonotype is classed as medium-sized. This chain connects TRBV20-1 to TRBJ2-2, with D perhaps matching TRBD2 (5 bases). Trimming removed 6 bases at V and 4 bases at J, with 15 bases between. Germline V CDR1 and CDR2: DFQATT, SNEGSKA (reference sequence). CDR3 length: 14 residues. The CDR3: CSAWRVGSTGELFF. The CDR3 region has the DNA TGCAGTGCGTGGCGGGTAGGGAGCACCGGGGAGCTGTTTTTT.